This T cell receptor (beta chain) was observed in a study of T cells after yellow fever vaccination. TCRdb used MiXCR to reprocess the 5' RACE reads, holding one entry per CDR3 protein. The table has 200,000 to 250,000 distinct CDR3 sequences, approximately 3.3% seen once. Germline CDR1 and CDR2: SGHVS and FQNEAQ. V shed 8 bases and J 3 bases; nucleotides not matched to a gene: 4. This CDR3 is 13 amino acids long. This clonotype was detected only a few times. Sequenced here: CD4+ T cells sorted from PBMCs, sampled 10 days after the yellow fever booster vaccination. The TCR originated in a man between 18 and 35 years old who received the YFV17D yellow fever vaccine. The chain is built from TRBV7-8 and TRBJ1-5; 7 nucleotides agree with TRBD1. The CDR3 DNA is TGTGCCAGCCGGGACAGTCTCAATCAGCCCCAGCATTTT. Amino acid sequence: CASRDSLNQPQHF. Full variable domain (remainder filled in from reference TRBV7-8 and TRBJ1-5): GAGVSQSPRYKVAKRGQDVALRCDPISGHVSLFWYQQALGQGPEFLTYFQNEAQLDKSGLPSDRFFAERPEGSVSTLKIQRTQQEDSAVYLCASRDSLNQPQHFGDGTRLSIL.